These T cell receptor beta chains were read from a single sample in a study of T cells after yellow fever vaccination. TCRdb used MiXCR to reprocess the 5' RACE reads, holding one entry per CDR3 protein. The sample carries about 220,000 distinct CDR3 sequences, 6% to 8% recorded once. The input for sequencing was CD4+ T cells sorted from PBMCs, taken on the day of the yellow fever booster vaccination. These receptor sequences come from a man aged 30 to 45 who received the YFV17D yellow fever vaccine. CDR3s include the opening cysteine and the closing phenylalanine or tryptophan. The order of the fields is clone size, V gene, J gene, D gene, CDR3 protein, CDR3 DNA. D genes are given only for firm matches. Only part of the rows carry a size: once, few, many, or a class if the clone is expanded.

>.|TRBV29-1|TRBJ2-7|.
CSVPSEQYF
TGCAGCGTGCCCAGCGAGCAGTACTTC
>many|TRBV18|TRBJ2-3|TRBD2
CASSPPGLAGSTDTQYF
TGTGCCAGCTCACCCCCCGGACTAGCGGGAAGCACAGATACGCAGTATTTT
>many|TRBV12-3/TRBV12-4|TRBJ2-2|.
CASSLGYFGPNTGELFF
.
>.|TRBV10-3|TRBJ2-1|.
CAISGRSSYNEQFF
TGTGCCATCAGTGGGCGGAGCTCCTACAATGAGCAGTTCTTC
>.|TRBV20-1|TRBJ2-2|TRBD2
CSARVAGVSGELFF
TGCAGTGCTAGAGTAGCGGGAGTGAGCGGGGAGCTGTTTTTT
>.|TRBV5-6|TRBJ2-1|TRBD2
CASSPQLAGGPGNEQFF
TGTGCCAGCAGCCCTCAACTAGCGGGAGGGCCGGGGAATGAGCAGTTCTTC
>many|TRBV7-9|TRBJ2-7|TRBD1
CASSRTPGQPYEQYF
TGTGCCAGCAGTCGGACCCCGGGACAGCCCTACGAGCAGTACTTC
>few|TRBV20-1|TRBJ2-1|TRBD2
CSARDRETSGRNEQFF
TGCAGTGCTAGAGATCGCGAGACTAGCGGGAGAAATGAGCAGTTCTTC
>many|TRBV6-5|TRBJ2-7|TRBD1
CASRPGTGSYEQYF
TGTGCCAGCAGGCCCGGGACAGGCTCCTACGAGCAGTACTTC
>many|TRBV5-1|TRBJ1-2|.
CASSASGDNYGYTF
TGCGCCAGCAGCGCATCAGGAGATAACTATGGCTACACCTTC
>.|TRBV15|TRBJ1-5|.
CATSIEYSLSGNQPQHF
TGTGCCACCAGCATCGAATACAGCCTTTCAGGCAATCAGCCCCAGCATTTT
>many|TRBV7-2|TRBJ1-6|.
CASSRDNPSSYNSPLHF
TGTGCCAGCAGCAGGGACAACCCGAGCTCCTATAATTCACCCCTCCACTTT
>.|TRBV6-2/TRBV6-3|TRBJ2-7|.
CASSYGQGPYEQYF
TGTGCCAGCAGTTATGGGCAGGGACCCTACGAGCAGTACTTC
>few|TRBV28|TRBJ1-2|TRBD1
CASAKSAGGVGGYTF
TGTGCCAGCGCTAAATCGGCAGGGGGCGTTGGTGGCTACACCTTC
>few|TRBV19|TRBJ1-5|.
CASSLGRGSINQPQHF
TGTGCCAGTAGCTTAGGTCGGGGCTCAATCAATCAGCCCCAGCATTTT
>.|TRBV5-1|TRBJ2-4|.
CASSLVGRGPDIQYF
TGCGCCAGCAGCTTGGTAGGCAGGGGACCGGACATTCAGTACTTC
>.|TRBV29-1|TRBJ2-5|.
CSVRSRGETQYF
TGCAGCGTGAGATCCAGGGGAGAGACCCAGTACTTC
>many|TRBV7-2|TRBJ2-5|.
CASSLGLVETQYF
TGTGCCAGCAGCTTAGGACTAGTGGAGACCCAGTACTTC
>few|TRBV7-9|TRBJ1-2|.
CASSPSEGGYTF
TGTGCCAGCAGCCCTTCTGAGGGAGGCTACACCTTC
>.|TRBV6-5|TRBJ1-2|.
CASSLERRESGYTF
TGTGCCAGCAGCTTAGAGCGGCGGGAATCTGGCTACACCTTC
>many|TRBV20-1|TRBJ2-1|.
CSARGQGSWGQFF
TGCAGTGCTAGAGGGCAAGGCTCATGGGGGCAGTTCTTC
>many|TRBV20-1|TRBJ1-4|TRBD1
CSAEQGVNEKLFF
TGCAGTGCGGAACAGGGGGTTAATGAAAAACTGTTTTTT
>many|TRBV9|TRBJ2-1|TRBD2
CASSAGTNGIHEQFF
TGTGCCAGCAGCGCCGGGACTAATGGAATACATGAGCAGTTCTTC
>many|TRBV20-1|TRBJ2-3|TRBD1
CSAPQGAADTQYF
TGCAGTGCGCCACAGGGGGCGGCAGATACGCAGTATTTT
>few|TRBV29-1|TRBJ2-3|TRBD2
CSVGLAGPDTQYF
TGCAGCGTTGGACTAGCGGGGCCAGATACGCAGTATTTT
>many|TRBV6-2/TRBV6-3|TRBJ2-7|.
CASRIFGASTPYEQYF
TGTGCCAGCAGGATTTTCGGGGCCTCGACTCCCTACGAGCAGTACTTC
>many|TRBV6-2/TRBV6-3|TRBJ2-1|.
CASSYEGGSLNEQFF
TGTGCCAGCAGTTATGAAGGGGGGAGTTTGAATGAGCAGTTCTTC
>.|TRBV14|TRBJ1-1|.
CASSTYPGTEAFF
TGTGCCAGCAGTACATATCCGGGCACTGAAGCTTTCTTT
>.|TRBV2|TRBJ1-1|.
CASNLDSMNTEAFF
TGTGCCAGCAACCTTGACAGCATGAACACTGAAGCTTTCTTT
>many|TRBV20-1|TRBJ2-2|.
CSARVNPNTGELFF
TGCAGTGCTAGAGTTAACCCAAACACCGGGGAGCTGTTTTTT
>few|TRBV7-2|TRBJ2-7|.
CASSRSGEPNYEQYF
TGTGCCAGCAGCCGAAGTGGGGAGCCCAACTACGAGCAGTACTTC
>.|TRBV27|TRBJ2-7|.
CASSPYSAPYEQYF
TGTGCCAGCAGTCCCTACTCAGCCCCCTACGAGCAGTACTTC
>.|TRBV20-1|TRBJ2-1|TRBD2
CSARVWSGSSGRALNEQFF
TGCAGTGCTAGAGTTTGGTCAGGGAGTAGCGGGAGGGCCCTCAATGAGCAGTTCTTC
>few|TRBV29-1|TRBJ2-4|.
CSGGEQGTGIQYF
TGCAGCGGAGGGGAGCAGGGCACTGGCATTCAGTACTTC
>many|TRBV5-6|TRBJ1-5|.
CASSLSGRRLDQPQHF
TGTGCCAGCAGCTTGTCGGGCAGGCGCCTCGATCAGCCCCAGCATTTT
>few|TRBV6-5|TRBJ2-5|TRBD2
CASSLTSGRVETQYF
TGTGCCAGCAGCTTGACTAGCGGGAGGGTTGAGACCCAGTACTTC
>many|TRBV5-6|TRBJ2-3|TRBD1
CASSPGTVSTDTQYF
TGTGCCAGCAGCCCGGGGACAGTTAGCACAGATACGCAGTATTTT
>few|TRBV5-1|TRBJ2-2|.
CASSLTITTGELFF
TGCGCCAGCAGCCTTACTATAACCACCGGGGAGCTGTTTTTT
>many|TRBV5-1|TRBJ2-7|.
CASNPRVGDWDEQYF
TGCGCCAGCAACCCTCGGGTGGGAGATTGGGACGAGCAGTACTTC
>few|TRBV7-2|TRBJ2-1|.
CASSLTGTPGNEQFF
TGTGCCAGCAGCTTAACCGGGACTCCGGGGAATGAGCAGTTCTTC
>many|TRBV20-1|TRBJ2-1|TRBD1
CSHLQGADEQFF
TGCAGCCACCTGCAGGGGGCCGATGAGCAGTTCTTC
>.|TRBV10-1|TRBJ2-7|.
CASSSRRTGLVEQYF
TGCGCCAGCAGTTCTCGACGAACAGGGTTAGTCGAGCAGTACTTC
>many|TRBV6-1|TRBJ1-4|.
CASSQNQVEKLFF
TGTGCCAGCAGCCAAAATCAGGTTGAAAAACTGTTTTTT
>few|TRBV7-2|TRBJ1-2|TRBD1
CASSLGQDLGYTF
TGTGCCAGCAGCCTCGGACAGGACTTAGGCTACACCTTC
>few|TRBV7-3|TRBJ2-6|.
CASSPFLQGSGANVLTF
TGTGCCAGCAGCCCATTTCTACAGGGATCTGGGGCCAACGTCCTGACTTTC
>few|TRBV19|TRBJ1-2|.
CASSIFDYGYTF
TGTGCCAGTAGTATATTCGACTATGGCTACACCTTC
>.|TRBV4-3|TRBJ2-7|.
CASSQDLGRRYEQYF
TGCGCCAGCAGCCAAGACCTCGGGCGCAGATACGAGCAGTACTTC
>many|TRBV7-6|TRBJ2-7|.
CASSLGPPGEQYF
TGTGCCAGCAGCTTAGGGCCACCGGGCGAGCAGTACTTC
>many|TRBV7-2|TRBJ1-2|.
CASSLESGYTF
TGTGCCAGCAGCTTAGAATCGGGCTACACCTTC
>few|TRBV6-2/TRBV6-3|TRBJ1-1|.
CASIPGWAARAEAFF
TGTGCCAGCATCCCCGGATGGGCAGCAAGGGCTGAAGCTTTCTTT
>many|TRBV12-3/TRBV12-4|TRBJ1-5|TRBD1
CASIAGTGYQPQHF
TGTGCCAGCATTGCCGGGACAGGGTATCAGCCCCAGCATTTT
>.|TRBV18|TRBJ1-1|.
CASSPPAGMNTEAFF
TGTGCCAGCTCACCACCTGCAGGGATGAACACTGAAGCTTTCTTT
>.|TRBV20-1|TRBJ2-7|.
CSAPTQGRYEQYF
TGCAGTGCCCCCACCCAGGGGAGATACGAGCAGTACTTC
>many|TRBV19|TRBJ2-1|.
CASSIENREGEQFF
TGTGCCAGTAGTATAGAGAATAGGGAAGGTGAGCAGTTCTTC
>.|TRBV5-1|TRBJ2-3|.
CASSLASKRASTDTQYF
TGCGCCAGCAGCTTGGCGAGTAAAAGGGCCAGCACAGATACGCAGTATTTT
>.|TRBV20-1|TRBJ2-3|TRBD2
CSAIREPRLAGGITDTQYF
TGCAGTGCCATAAGAGAACCCCGACTAGCGGGAGGGATCACAGATACGCAGTATTTT
>many|TRBV5-1|TRBJ2-5|TRBD1
CASTGTGGQETQYF
TGCGCCAGCACGGGAACAGGGGGTCAAGAGACCCAGTACTTC
>few|TRBV11-3|TRBJ2-2|.
CASSLTSPGELFF
TGTGCCAGCAGCCTAACTAGTCCCGGGGAGCTGTTTTTT
>few|TRBV7-6|TRBJ2-2|.
CASSSSSGGAAGELFF
TGTGCCAGCAGCTCCTCAAGTGGGGGAGCCGCCGGGGAGCTGTTTTTT
>many|TRBV30|TRBJ1-5|.
CAWSSTFNQPQHF
TGTGCCTGGAGTTCAACTTTTAATCAGCCCCAGCATTTT